Sequencing of this T cell receptor beta chain was carried out in a study of read filtering for tumor transcriptome and immune sequencing. Across the whole study: Whole-transcriptome libraries were prepared after DNase treatment.

Study-level points and caveats: In IR-seq, single-read clonotypes were 65% to 90% of clonotypes but roughly 3.5% of reads.

In its sample, this clonotype was seen many times. Its matching antigen is unknown. This library used approximately 370 ng RNA and molecular barcoded adaptors spanning alpha/delta and beta/gamma chains. MiXCR, run by TCRdb on the reads, gives a single entry per CDR3 protein. The data contain over 45,000 distinct CDR3 sequences, around 20% of them singletons. The germline CDR1 and CDR2 sequences are MDHEN and SYDVKM. Trimming shortened V by 5 bases and J by 5 bases, and 19 bases separated the two germline ends. There are 15 residues in the CDR3. At the time of active disease, bone marrow was collected from every patient.

The rearrangement joins TRBV28 to TRBJ2-7, with D possibly being TRBD1 (5 bases). The receptor was isolated from a donor at least 40 years old with multiple myeloma. Sequencing was performed on a population of CD138-negative cells sorted from bone marrow. The CDR3, as DNA: TGTGCCAGCAGTCCAGCTGGGGCCCTTCCCCACGAGCAGTACTTC. Its translation is CASSPAGALPHEQYF.